The following is a T cell receptor (beta chain) sequence with its context. As yet, its antigen is unknown. With 60 Vbeta and 13 Jbeta primers, the PCR was carried out. The table came from immunoSEQ multiplex PCR; TCRdb's copy has only in-frame clones and leaves some out. The data show about 190,000 clones, roughly four fifths seen once. The donors gave bone marrow, and they were healthy. Germline loops: CDR1 MRHNA, CDR2 SNTAGT. The length of the CDR3 is 15 residues. V lost 6 bases, J lost 8 bases, and 9 bases stayed unmatched. This sample was included in a study of cytomegalovirus exposure and HLA in healthy donors. General study results and limits: In a later analysis, CMV-associated beta chains were mostly HLA-associated, it appeared. Later on, a genetic analysis was performed. It linked a missense variant in DCLRE1C with V- and J-gene trimming of TCR beta.

The chain is built from TRBV6-4 and TRBJ2-1; 11 bases match TRBD1. The clonotype was recovered from a woman aged 25-40 years in good health and CMV-seropositive. The sequenced sample consisted of PBMCs. CDR3 DNA sequence: TGTGCCAGCAGCGGGACAGGGGGGGCTTTCGATGAGCAGTTCTTC. Protein sequence: CASSGTGGAFDEQFF.